These 29 T cell receptor beta chains came from one sample sequenced in a study of blood T cell repertoires in COVID-19. The method was immunoSEQ multiplex PCR; TCRdb's version includes in-frame clones alone and lacks a portion of them. The data contain 250,000 to 350,000 clones, 85% to 90% of them singletons. The sequencing sample was made of PBMCs or T cells enriched from blood (not recorded which). These TCRs come from a woman between 18 and 29 years old with acute COVID-19.

The chain recombines TRBV3-1 (or the pseudogene TRBV3-2) with TRBJ2-5; maybe TRBD2 (6 bases). In germline, CDR1 is LGHDT, CDR2 YNNKEL (reference sequence). V lost 4 bases, J lost 0 bases, and 9 bases lay in between. The CDR3 is 14 residues long. The CDR3 protein is CASSLGTYQETQYF. As DNA, the CDR3 is TGTGCCAGCAGCCTCGGGACTTACCAAGAGACCCAGTACTTC.

V is TRBV28 and J is TRBJ1-5, with 9 bases identical to TRBD1. The length of the CDR3 is 15 residues. J was trimmed by 1 base and V by 8 bases; bases with no gene match: 6. Germline V gene lookup returns CDR1 MDHEN and CDR2 SYDVKM. CDR3 sequence: CASETGQGSNQPQHF. CDR3 nucleotides: TGTGCCAGCGAAACGGGACAGGGAAGCAATCAGCCCCAGCATTTT. Supplemented by reference TRBV28 and TRBJ1-5, the full variable domain reads DVKVTQSSRYLVKRTGEKVFLECVQDMDHENMFWYRQDPGLGLRLIYFSYDVKMKEKGDIPEGYSVSREKKERFSLILESASTNQTSMYLCASETGQGSNQPQHFGDGTRLSIL.

The chain uses TRBV7-2 and TRBJ1-1; D is possibly TRBD1 (5 bases). The germline V and J ends were trimmed by 5 bases and 11 bases, with 18 bases remaining between them. From germline, CDR1 is SGHTA and CDR2 FQGNSA. The CDR3 runs to 13 residues. This chain's CDR3 is CASSPDGAGKAFF. CDR3 nucleotides: TGTGCCAGCAGCCCGGATGGGGCAGGGAAGGCTTTCTTT.

V usage is TRBV11-3 and J usage is TRBJ1-2; D is undetermined. The germline V and J ends were trimmed by 1 base and 4 bases, with 10 bases remaining between them. The germline CDR1 and CDR2 sequences are SGHNT and YENEEA. The length of the CDR3 is 14 residues. As DNA, the CDR3 is TGTGCCAGCAGCTTAGCAGCCGAGGGCTATGGCTACACCTTC. Translation: CASSLAAEGYGYTF. Variable domain in full (rest from reference TRBV11-3 and TRBJ1-2): EAGVVQSPRYKIIEKKQPVAFWCNPISGHNTLYWYLQNLGQGPELLIRYENEEAVDDSQLPKDRFSAERLKGVDSTLKIQPAELGDSAVYLCASSLAAEGYGYTFGSGTRLTVV.

This chain joins TRBV15 and TRBJ1-5; D gene unclear. Per germline, CDR1 LNHNV and CDR2 YYDKDF (reference sequence). This CDR3 has 12 amino acids. Between the trimmed V and J ends, which lost 6 bases and 4 bases, there was a span of 7 bases. Here the CDR3 reads CATSPSNQPQHF. Here the CDR3 DNA reads TGTGCCACCAGTCCGTCGAATCAGCCCCAGCATTTT.

The chain recombines TRBV7-9 with TRBJ1-5; D unresolved. This CDR3 comprises 15 residues. Between the trimmed V and J ends, which lost 3 bases and 0 bases, there was a span of 9 bases. Per the germline V gene, CDR1 is SEHNR and CDR2 is FQNEAQ (reference sequence). In DNA, the CDR3 is TGTGCCAGCAGCTTGGCCGGGTCTAGCAATCAGCCCCAGCATTTT. This codes for CASSLAGSSNQPQHF.

J is TRBJ1-2 and V is TRBV15; TRBD1 aligns across 8 bases. V lost 2 bases and J lost 3; bases outside the gene matches: 5. The CDR3 is 15 residues long. The V gene's germline CDR1 is LNHNV and CDR2 YYDKDF (reference sequence). The CDR3 bases are TGTGCCACCAGCAGAACCGGGACAGGCGACTATGGCTACACCTTC. Translating gives CATSRTGTGDYGYTF.

This clone occurred once. The rearrangement uses TRBV6-4 and TRBJ1-3; possible D gene TRBD1, 6 bases. Germline CDR1 MRHNA, CDR2 SNTAGT. V was pared by 2 bases and J by 0 bases, with 17 bases between. The CDR3 is 18 amino acids. The CDR3 DNA follows: TGTGCCAGCAGTGACCCTTGGAGGACAGCGGACTCTGGAAACACCATATATTTT. This translates into CASSDPWRTADSGNTIYF.

The chain carries TRBV27 and TRBJ2-7, with D possibly matching TRBD2 (6 bases). CDR1 MNHEY and CDR2 SMNVEV come from the germline V gene (reference sequence). Trimming removed 4 bases from V and 2 bases from J, with 15 bases in between. The CDR3 covers 15 residues. CDR3 nucleotides: TGTGCCAGCAGTTCCGGGACTTTCTTTACCTACGAGCAGTACTTC. It is translated as CASSSGTFFTYEQYF.

A note on this clone: Within the sample, other DNA sequences also encode this same CDR3. This chain links TRBV9 with TRBJ2-5; D unresolved. V lost 0 bases and J lost 5, with 8 bases in between. Germline V gene lookup returns CDR1 SGDLS and CDR2 YYNGEE. The CDR3 is 13 residues long. The CDR3 protein is CASSVGPGETQYF. CDR3 nucleotide sequence: TGTGCCAGCAGCGTAGGACCCGGGGAGACCCAGTACTTC.

This clone was seen once. The rearrangement links TRBV5-4 to TRBJ2-5; 13 bases map to TRBD2. Unmatched junction bases numbered 1, after V lost 1 base and J lost 4 bases. Germline CDR1 reads SGHNT; CDR2 reads YYREEE (reference sequence). The CDR3 sequence is 15 residues long. The CDR3 DNA sequence: TGTGCCAGCAGCTTGAGACTAGCGGGAGGAGAGACCCAGTACTTC. Protein: CASSLRLAGGETQYF. The full variable domain, in which reference TRBV5-4 and TRBJ2-5 provide the parts outside the CDR3, is ETGVTQSPTHLIKTRGQQVTLRCSSQSGHNTVSWYQQALGQGPQFIFQYYREEENGRGNFPPRFSGLQFPNYSSELNVNALELDDSALYLCASSLRLAGGETQYFGPGTRLLVL.

The V call is TRBV12-3 or TRBV12-4, the J call TRBJ1-2, with TRBD1 matching over 8 bases. This CDR3 has 13 amino acids. V lost 6 bases to trimming and J lost 7 bases; unmatched junction nucleotides: 7. The CDR3 nucleotides read TGTGCCAGCAGCACCGGACAGGGCGTTGGCTACACCTTC. Its translation is CASSTGQGVGYTF.

The chain combines TRBV19 with TRBJ1-4; unclear D gene. The ends were cut back, 3 bases at V and 7 bases at J, with 15 bases in the middle. The CDR3 is 15 amino acids. CDR1 LNHDA and CDR2 SQIVND come from the germline V gene (reference sequence). The CDR3 DNA reads TGTGCCAGTAGTATCCCTGGTCCTGCGGGTGAAAAACTGTTTTTT. Its translation is CASSIPGPAGEKLFF.

The V gene is TRBV5-1, the J gene TRBJ2-2, with TRBD2 identical over 7 bases. In germline, CDR1 is SGHRS, CDR2 YFSETQ. The CDR3 runs to 16 residues. V lost 0 bases to trimming and J lost 6 bases; unmatched junction nucleotides: 8. DNA for the CDR3: TGCGCCAGCAGCTTGGAGGCGGGAGAGGTGTCCGGGGAGCTGTTTTTT. Translating it yields CASSLEAGEVSGELFF.

The chain couples TRBV10-1 to TRBJ2-3; unclear D gene. Germline CDR1 is WNHNN and CDR2 is SYGVQD (reference sequence). The V end was cut by 2 bases, the J end by 0 bases, with 6 bases between. This CDR3 contains 14 residues. The CDR3 nucleotides are TGCGCCAGCAGTGAGGAGGCCAGCACAGATACGCAGTATTTT. Translating it yields CASSEEASTDTQYF.

The chain recombines TRBV18 with TRBJ2-2; perhaps TRBD1 as D (6 bases). The germline gives CDR1 KGHSH, CDR2 LQKENI. With 3 bases removed from V and 7 bases from J, the gap between germline ends came to 12 bases. CDR3 length: 14 residues. Here the CDR3 DNA reads TGTGCCAGCTCACCGGGGGCCAAGTACGGGGAGCTGTTTTTT. Amino acids: CASSPGAKYGELFF.

The V call is TRBV6-1, the J call TRBJ2-1; TRBD2 matches 8 bases. The trim removed 0 bases at V and 8 bases at J, leaving 3 bases unmatched. Looked up from germline, CDR1 is MNHNS and CDR2 is SASEGT. The CDR3 length is 14 residues. CDR3: CASSEAWTSHEQFF. CDR3 DNA sequence: TGTGCCAGCAGTGAAGCCTGGACTAGCCATGAGCAGTTCTTC.

The J gene is TRBJ1-1, the V gene TRBV7-3; the match to TRBD1 covers 7 bases. CDR1 is SGHTA, CDR2 FQGTGA, per germline. V gave up 5 bases and J gave up 4 bases; unmatched junction bases: 10. The CDR3 runs 15 residues. The CDR3 coding sequence is TGTGCCAGCAGCCGCTCTGGACAGGAGTCCACTGAAGCTTTCTTT. Protein sequence: CASSRSGQESTEAFF.

The genes are TRBV5-6 and TRBJ1-4; D gene uncertain. The CDR3 loop spans 15 amino acids. V was shortened by 0 bases and J by 3 bases, with 9 bases between the two germline ends. Germline V CDR1 and CDR2: SGHDT, YYEEEE. The CDR3 coding sequence is TGTGCCAGCAGCTTGGGAGGCGGGTCTAATGAAAAACTGTTTTTT. Protein: CASSLGGGSNEKLFF.

V is TRBV6-5 and J is TRBJ1-5, with 9 bases that match TRBD1. The CDR3 covers 14 residues. The junction had 5 bases not matched to a gene; V was cut back by 5 bases and J by 6 bases. Germline loops: CDR1 MNHEY, CDR2 SVGAGI. The CDR3: CASSPTGGSQPQHF. The CDR3 nucleotides read TGTGCCAGCAGTCCGACAGGGGGTTCTCAGCCCCAGCATTTT.

This chain joins TRBV12-5 and TRBJ1-4; D is unclear. This CDR3 spans 16 amino acids. Between the trimmed V and J ends, which lost 1 base and 0 bases, there was a span of 9 bases. Looked up from germline, CDR1 is LGHNT and CDR2 is FRNRAP. The CDR3 DNA sequence: TGTGCTAGTGGTTTGGCGAGAGATTCAACTAATGAAAAACTGTTTTTT. This sequence encodes CASGLARDSTNEKLFF.

This chain links TRBV2 with TRBJ1-6, with TRBD1 identical over 7 bases. The V segment lost 6 bases and the J segment 8 bases; nucleotides outside the gene matches: 4. From germline, CDR1 is SNHLY and CDR2 FYNNEI. The CDR3 is 13 amino acids. The chain's CDR3 is CASRLTGDSPLHF. The CDR3 DNA sequence: TGTGCCAGCAGGCTAACAGGGGATTCACCCCTCCACTTT.

The J gene is TRBJ2-7, the V gene TRBV28; TRBD2 matches 8 bases. V shed 6 bases and J 3 bases; nucleotides not matched to a gene: 7. The CDR3 loop spans 14 amino acids. The V gene's germline CDR1 is MDHEN and CDR2 SYDVKM. The CDR3 DNA reads TGTGCCAGCAGCCTTAGCGGGACTATCTACGAGCAGTACTTC. This sequence encodes CASSLSGTIYEQYF.

CDR3 DNA: TGCGCCAGCAGCTTGGCTCCGGGGGTGGCCGGGGAGCTGTTTTTT. Its translation is CASSLAPGVAGELFF. This chain uses TRBV5-1 with TRBJ2-2; D is possibly TRBD2 (6 bases). This CDR3 is built from 15 residues. Germline V CDR1 and CDR2: SGHRS, YFSETQ. V was cut by 0 bases and J by 6 bases, with 12 bases left in between.

This clone appeared once. The chain couples TRBV18 to TRBJ1-1; 7 nucleotides agree with TRBD1. Germline loops: CDR1 KGHSH, CDR2 LQKENI. The CDR3 extends over 15 amino acids. V trimming: 3 bases; J trimming: 3 bases; junction bases outside the gene matches: 7. CDR3 protein: CASSPGQEGYTEAFF. CDR3 DNA sequence: TGTGCCAGCTCACCCGGACAGGAGGGCTACACTGAAGCTTTCTTT.

This clone was recorded a few times. The J gene is TRBJ1-6, the V gene TRBV12-3 or TRBV12-4; no clear D gene. V was clipped by 6 bases and J by 10 bases, with 10 bases between them. The CDR3 sequence is 12 residues long. The CDR3 loop is CASSPTLSPLHF. CDR3 bases: TGTGCCAGCAGCCCTACTTTATCACCCCTCCACTTT.

This clone was seen only once. V usage is TRBV7-3 and J usage is TRBJ1-2, with 7 bases lining up with TRBD1. CDR3 size: 14 residues. The junction had 3 bases not matched to a gene; V was cut back by 2 bases and J by 3 bases. Germline CDR1 reads SGHTA; CDR2 reads FQGTGA. CDR3 in DNA: TGTGCCAGCAGCTTAGGAGGGGGCGACTATGGCTACACCTTC. The encoded protein is CASSLGGGDYGYTF.

The chain carries TRBV5-1 and TRBJ1-1; TRBD1 might be the D (5 bases). The CDR3 loop spans 15 amino acids. CDR1 SGHRS and CDR2 YFSETQ come from the germline V gene. V lost 1 base and J 1 base, leaving 11 bases between the germline ends. CDR3 sequence: CASSLIRTGNTEAFF. The CDR3 nucleotides read TGCGCCAGCAGCTTGATTAGAACAGGGAACACTGAAGCTTTCTTT.

There are a few counts of this clone. The chain couples TRBV10-1 to TRBJ2-2; a possible D gene is TRBD2 (5 bases). V shed 3 bases and J shed 1 base, with 9 bases lying between them. Germline-derived CDR1 and CDR2 are WNHNN and SYGVQD (reference sequence). The CDR3 contains 15 residues. This chain's CDR3 is CASSDIEGNTGELFF. Written as DNA, the CDR3 is TGCGCCAGCAGTGATATCGAGGGGAACACCGGGGAGCTGTTTTTT.